A selection of T cell receptor beta chains follows, all from one sample in a study of T-cell memory formation after mild COVID-19. TCRdb reanalysed the 5' RACE reads using MiXCR and keeps one entry per CDR3 protein. The table shows hundreds of thousands of distinct CDR3 sequences, with around 25% occurring only once. Sequenced: PBMCs or a T cell subset sorted from them (not recorded which). These receptors all come from an adult woman who had mild COVID-19 (a few samples of this study predate the infection). Cell type and time point are not known. Each CDR3 is given with its conserved first and last residue. A D gene is named only where the DNA matches it firmly. Only some rows state a clone size, as once, few, many or a class for expanded clones.

- | TRBJ1-2 | TRBD1 | TRBV19 | TGTGCCAGTAGTATATTTGCCGAGGGGGCCGCCTATGGCTACACCTTC | CASSIFAEGAAYGYTF
once | TRBJ1-1 | - | TRBV30 | TGTGCCTGGAGTCCGACAGGACCCGAAGCTTTCTTT | CAWSPTGPEAFF
- | TRBJ1-5 | - | TRBV6-6 | TGTGCCAGCAGTTATGATCAATCCCGTAGCAATCAGCCCCAGCATTTT | CASSYDQSRSNQPQHF
- | TRBJ2-1 | - | TRBV29-1 | TGCAGCACGCGGGGACAGAAGTCCTACAATGAGCAGTTCTTC | CSTRGQKSYNEQFF
- | TRBJ2-7 | TRBD2 | TRBV9 | TGTGCCAGCAGCGTAGGAGGTAGCGGGAGACCCTACGAGCAGTACTTC | CASSVGGSGRPYEQYF
once | TRBJ2-1 | - | TRBV11-2 | TGTGCCAGCAGTTTTCTAGCTAATGAGCAGTTCTTC | CASSFLANEQFF
- | TRBJ2-2 | TRBD2 | TRBV3-1 | TGTGCCAGCGGTAGCGGGAGAAGGGCCGGGGAGCTGTTTTTT | CASGSGRRAGELFF
few | TRBJ2-5 | - | TRBV27 | TGTGCCAGCAGTTTAGGGGCTCCTTCAGAAGAGACCCAGTACTTC | CASSLGAPSEETQYF
few | TRBJ1-1 | - | TRBV5-5 | TGTGCCAGCAGCTTAGCAGGGCCCCCGAACACTGAAGCTTTCTTT | CASSLAGPPNTEAFF
few | TRBJ2-3 | TRBD2 | TRBV12-3/TRBV12-4 | TGTGCCAGCACTCTAGCGGGGGGGTTTACAGATACGCAGTATTTT | CASTLAGGFTDTQYF
few | TRBJ2-5 | - | TRBV4-1 | TGCGCCAGCAGCCGCGTATCTACCCCAGGGGAGACCCAGTACTTC | CASSRVSTPGETQYF
few | TRBJ2-5 | - | TRBV7-8 | TGTGCCAGCAGCTTAGTGCTAACGGGGGTAGAGACCCAGTACTTC | CASSLVLTGVETQYF
many | TRBJ2-5 | TRBD2 | TRBV7-2 | TGTGCCAGCAGCTTATCAAGCGGGAGGTTGGCAGAGACCCAGTACTTC | CASSLSSGRLAETQYF
- | TRBJ2-7 | TRBD1 | TRBV12-3/TRBV12-4 | TGTGCCAGCAGGAAAGGGACAGAATTTCCCTACGAGCAGTACTTC | CASRKGTEFPYEQYF
- | TRBJ2-3 | TRBD2 | TRBV29-1 | TGCAGCGCGCCTCCAGCGGGAGTGAGCACAGATACGCAGTATTTT | CSAPPAGVSTDTQYF
- | TRBJ1-2 | - | TRBV5-5 | TGTGCCAGCAGCCCCGGGATTAGGGTTAACTATGGCTACACCTTC | CASSPGIRVNYGYTF
- | TRBJ2-3 | - | TRBV6-5 | TGTGCCAGCAGTTATCACGACAGCACAGATACGCAGTATTTT | CASSYHDSTDTQYF
few | TRBJ1-1 | - | TRBV6-5 | TGTGCCAGCAGAGAGACAGGCACTGAAGCTTTCTTT | CASRETGTEAFF
- | TRBJ2-1 | - | TRBV12-5 | TGTGCTAGTGGTTTGGGACCCGGGGCGGAGCAGTTCTTC | CASGLGPGAEQFF
- | TRBJ2-7 | TRBD2 | TRBV25-1 | TGTGCCAGCAGTGAACGACTGACCGGGACTAGCGACGAGCAGTACTTC | CASSERLTGTSDEQYF
- | TRBJ2-5 | TRBD1 | TRBV6-4 | TGTGCCAGCAGTGACGACAGGGACCAAGAGACCCAGTACTTC | CASSDDRDQETQYF
- | TRBJ2-2 | - | TRBV12-3/TRBV12-4 | TGTGCCAGCAGGTCTTGGGAGAAGAACACCGGGGAGCTGTTTTTT | CASRSWEKNTGELFF
few | TRBJ2-7 | TRBD2 | TRBV7-9 | TGTGCCAGCAGTCGTGATAGCGGGAGCTCCTACGAGCAGTACTTC | CASSRDSGSSYEQYF
- | TRBJ1-2 | - | TRBV12-3/TRBV12-4 | TGTGCCAGCACCCCCATGGACATCGAAGGCTACACCTTC | CASTPMDIEGYTF
few | TRBJ2-7 | TRBD1 | TRBV29-1 | TGCAGCGTCGACTTAGGACAGGGCCACTACGAGCAGTACTTC | CSVDLGQGHYEQYF
- | TRBJ2-1 | - | TRBV6-5 | TGTGCCAGCAGCCGGGACATCCTTCTCTACAATGAGCAGTTCTTC | CASSRDILLYNEQFF
few | TRBJ2-5 | TRBD2 | TRBV2 | TGTGCCAGCAGTGAGGTCACTAGCGGGGGCCCGGGGACCCAGTACTTC | CASSEVTSGGPGTQYF
- | TRBJ2-7 | - | TRBV24-1 | TGTGCCACCACCCAGGGGTTTCCCTCAAGTTTGGAGCAGTACTTC | CATTQGFPSSLEQYF
few | TRBJ2-7 | - | TRBV7-2 | TGTGCCAGCAGCCCCAGGGCCTACGAGCAGTACTTC | CASSPRAYEQYF